The source of this T cell receptor (beta chain) is a study of T cell repertoires in cytomegalovirus infection (dated by TCRdb to between 2017 and 2020). In terms of the full investigation: Peptide stimulations targeted recently identified HLA-C-restricted CMV epitopes, whose presentation resists viral immunomodulation, together with well-studied HLA-B-restricted epitopes. The HLA type of each donor mattered for the analysis, because public TCR beta signatures pointed to carriage of CMV infection along with the matching HLA type. Beyond this particular receptor, the publication reports: Carriers of CMV infection plus the relevant HLA type were discriminated by the cumulative frequency of public TCR beta family members in the study cohort and in an independent roughly 400-donor cohort. In the ex vivo response, HLA-C-restricted CMV-specific TCR beta clonotypes were dominant, and in two of eight donors the single most frequent clonotype came from this HLA-C-restricted group.

Read against the paper, the sample's treatment or condition label means: in vitro stimulation with specific CMV peptide epitopes to enrich CMV-specific T cells. Sequenced on an Illumina HiSeq 1500. TCRdb itself trimmed the public reads at Q25 with fastp, ran MiXCR and retained productive beta chains. Duplicate CDR3 protein sequences are folded into a single record with the most common DNA and genes. The sample includes about 150,000 distinct CDR3 sequences, with roughly 32% observed a single time. About 50% of the sample is taken by the ten largest. CDR1 and CDR2 were assigned from the germline V gene (reference sequence) as LNHDA and SQIVND. The CDR3 runs 15 residues from the cysteine to the phenylalanine. Kept here is only the CDR3 DNA, which spans 45 bases and is read in frame from base 1. V loses 6 bases, J loses 0 bases, and the germline ends lie 15 bases apart. This clonotype has more than one count but fewer than ten. Its antigen is still unknown. The input lacks base qualities; no much larger clone sits a single base away.

This receptor chain uses TRBV19 and TRBJ2-7, with a tentative D gene TRBD1 over 6 matching bases. This receptor was obtained from a human donor in good health (CMV status not recorded). Some clones in this sample may be carry-over from other donors' samples. The sample consisted of CD8+ T cells from cultured PBMCs, taken from culture after CMV antigen stimulation. For the CDR3, the sequence is CASRPTGTYSYEQYF. The nucleotides are TGTGCCAGTAGGCCAACAGGGACCTACTCCTACGAGCAGTACTTC.